Below, 3 T cell receptor beta chains from the same sample are listed, as sequenced in a study of blood T cells in healthy people across ages. A second about 7 to 11 cycle PCR used barcoded and J-beta primers. TCRdb passed the 5' RACE reads through MiXCR, listing each CDR3 protein once. The sample yields roughly 680,000 distinct CDR3 sequences, about 51% seen once. Sequenced sample: blood. These receptors came from a woman aged 80 or over in good health.

This clonotype was recorded once. The genes are TRBV20-1 and TRBJ1-2; no reliable D call. Germline CDR1 DFQATT, CDR2 SNEGSKA (reference sequence). The V gene lost 0 bases and the J gene lost 6 bases, with 11 bases spanning the gap. This CDR3 spans 13 amino acids. As DNA, the CDR3 is TGCAGTGCTAGAGATCACAACTCGGATGGCTACACCTTC. This sequence encodes CSARDHNSDGYTF.

V usage is TRBV12-3 or TRBV12-4 and J usage is TRBJ2-1, with a tentative D call TRBD2 (5 bases). The CDR3 consists of 15 residues. The V gene lost 3 bases and the J gene lost 9 bases, with 18 bases spanning the gap. CDR3 amino acids: CASSFSRGRAGEQFF. The CDR3 nucleotides read TGTGCCAGCAGTTTCAGCAGAGGGCGAGCAGGTGAGCAGTTCTTC.

Ten or more counts support this clonotype. The chain uses TRBV6-5 and TRBJ2-3, with 8 bases fitting TRBD1. This CDR3 is 17 amino acids long. Germline lookup yields CDR1 MNHEY and CDR2 SVGAGI. The V and J ends lost 6 bases and 4 bases, in that order; junction bases with no gene match: 15. The CDR3 region is CASRSHGQGRVADTQYF. CDR3 sequence (DNA): TGTGCCAGCAGATCCCACGGACAGGGTCGAGTGGCAGATACGCAGTATTTT.